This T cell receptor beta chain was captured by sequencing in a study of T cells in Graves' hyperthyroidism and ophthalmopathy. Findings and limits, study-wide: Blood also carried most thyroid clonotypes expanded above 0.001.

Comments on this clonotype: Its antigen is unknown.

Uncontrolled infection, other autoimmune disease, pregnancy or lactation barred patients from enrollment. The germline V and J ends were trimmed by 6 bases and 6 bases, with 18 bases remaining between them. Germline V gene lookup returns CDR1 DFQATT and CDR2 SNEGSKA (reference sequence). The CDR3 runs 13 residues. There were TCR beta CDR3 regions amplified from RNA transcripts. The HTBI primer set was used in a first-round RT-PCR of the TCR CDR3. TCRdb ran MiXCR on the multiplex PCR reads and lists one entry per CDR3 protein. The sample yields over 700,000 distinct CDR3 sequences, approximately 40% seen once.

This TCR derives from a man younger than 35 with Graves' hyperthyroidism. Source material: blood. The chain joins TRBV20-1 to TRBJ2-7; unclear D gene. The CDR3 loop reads CSASSLRGSEQYF. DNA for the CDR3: TGCAGTGCCAGCAGCTTACGTGGGTCCGAGCAGTACTTC.